This T cell receptor (beta chain) was sequenced for a study of T cell responses to AZD1222 COVID-19 vaccine. Study-wide findings and caveats: The breadth and depth of Spike-specific TCRs increased once two AZD1222 doses had been given. CD4 TCRs associated with vaccination spanned spike, dominating at 160-218 and 743-854. Possibly, clonal diversity was underestimated; donors were largely white British and included more females.

On this clone: Its antigen is unidentified.

TCRdb keeps only in-frame clones here, not all; method: immunoSEQ multiplex PCR. The data hold some 140,000 clones, with more than 85% observed a single time. The material sequenced was peripheral blood, taken on day 0 of AZD1222 vaccination. The clonotype was recovered from an adult in good health.

The CDR3, as DNA: TGTGCCAGCAGCTCGGACGGACTAGCGGACAATGAGCAGTTCTTC. Protein product: CASSSDGLADNEQFF. This rearrangement joins TRBV11-2 to TRBJ2-1; 10 bases line up with TRBD2. CDR3 length: 15 amino acids. Per the germline V gene, CDR1 is SGHAT and CDR2 is FQNNGV. Trimming at V came to 4 bases and at J to 5 bases, leaving 5 bases not matched to a gene.